These 32 T cell receptor beta chains were all obtained from the same sample, sequenced in a study of blood T cells in healthy people across ages. PCR was performed a second time for about 6 to 11 cycles using a sample-barcoded 5' primer and a J-beta primer mix. MiXCR was run by TCRdb on the 5' RACE reads, yielding one entry per CDR3 protein. The repertoire includes hundreds of thousands of distinct CDR3 sequences, approximately 21% of them detected once, and under 4% sits in the top ten. The sequenced material came from blood. The receptors were sampled from a man in his 70s in good health.

This rearrangement joins TRBV5-1 to TRBJ2-3; D ambiguous. The CDR3 runs to 12 residues. The V end was cut by 4 bases, the J end by 6 bases, with 9 bases between. Per germline, CDR1 SGHRS and CDR2 YFSETQ. The CDR3 DNA reads as TGCGCCAGCAGCCAAGAGGCGGATACGCAGTATTTT. This sequence encodes CASSQEADTQYF.

This chain links TRBV27 with TRBJ1-4, with 7 bases fitting TRBD1. Unmatched junction bases numbered 7, after V lost 6 bases and J lost 3 bases. The CDR3 runs 15 residues. Germline CDR1 and CDR2: MNHEY and SMNVEV (reference sequence). CDR3 DNA sequence: TGTGCCAGCAGGGGAGGGGGCACGGCTAATGAAAAACTGTTTTTT. Protein product: CASRGGGTANEKLFF.

This clonotype was recorded a few times. V gene TRBV20-1 combines with J gene TRBJ2-3; TRBD2 matches at 11 bases. Germline trimming cut 4 bases from V and 3 bases from J; bases unmatched to any gene: 15. The CDR3 loop spans 18 amino acids. The germline gives CDR1 DFQATT, CDR2 SNEGSKA (reference sequence). The CDR3 here is CSAIETSGKIITTDTQYF. CDR3 sequence (DNA): TGCAGTGCTATTGAGACTAGCGGGAAGATCATTACTACAGATACGCAGTATTTT.

The chain has TRBV20-1 and TRBJ2-3; the match to TRBD2 covers 11 bases. This CDR3 is built from 15 residues. V shed 3 bases and J 2 bases; nucleotides not matched to a gene: 4. The germline V gene has CDR1 DFQATT and CDR2 SNEGSKA (reference sequence). The CDR3 reads CSASGTSGFTDTQYF. CDR3 sequence (DNA): TGCAGTGCTAGTGGGACTAGCGGATTCACAGATACGCAGTATTTT.

This clonotype was observed a handful of times. The rearrangement uses TRBV11-1 and TRBJ2-5; D might be TRBD1 or TRBD2, each matching 5 bases. This CDR3 is 15 amino acids long. Germline CDR1 reads SGHAT; CDR2 reads FQDESV (reference sequence). V gave up 1 base and J gave up 0 bases, with 9 bases separating them. CDR3 nucleotide sequence: TGTGCCAGCAGCTTAGGTCTGGGACACCAAGAGACCCAGTACTTC. This gives the protein CASSLGLGHQETQYF.

This clonotype was seen at least ten times. The J gene is TRBJ1-5, the V gene TRBV4-3; 7 bases map to TRBD1. The CDR3 loop spans 15 amino acids. J lost 2 bases, V lost 1 base, and 2 bases had no gene match. Germline loops: CDR1 LGHNA, CDR2 YSLEER. The CDR3 DNA reads as TGCGCCAGCAGCCAAGGCGGGACAGGCAATCAGCCCCAGCATTTT. Translated, it gives CASSQGGTGNQPQHF.

The chain links TRBV9 to TRBJ1-6, with D uncertain. The V end lost 0 bases, the J end lost 8 bases, and 12 bases lay between the germline ends. The CDR3 is 15 amino acids. Germline lookup yields CDR1 SGDLS and CDR2 YYNGEE. DNA for the CDR3: TGTGCCAGCAGCGTAGACGGCAAGAGGGATTCACCCCTCCACTTT. It is translated as CASSVDGKRDSPLHF.

This chain uses TRBV10-3 with TRBJ2-5; 9 nucleotides align to TRBD2. With the DNA end fitting TRBJ2-1 better, the J assignment may be wrong. CDR1 ENHRY and CDR2 SYGVKD come from the germline V gene. The length of the CDR3 is 16 residues. The chain's CDR3 is CAISESAGGASAVQFF. DNA of the CDR3: TGTGCCATCAGTGAGTCGGCGGGAGGGGCATCGGCTGTACAGTTCTTC.

This clonotype was counted many times. As DNA, the CDR3 is TGTGCTAGTGGTTTGGTGGGGCCCCAGTACTTC. Protein: CASGLVGPQYF. The rearrangement joins TRBV12-5 to TRBJ2-5; possibly TRBD1 for D (5 bases). The V end lost 0 bases, the J end lost 9 bases, and 5 bases lay between the germline ends. Germline loops: CDR1 LGHNT, CDR2 FRNRAP. The CDR3 loop spans 11 amino acids.

The chain is built from TRBV5-1 and TRBJ1-4, with D possibly TRBD1 on 5 matching bases. Trimming shortened V by 0 bases and J by 7 bases, and 13 bases separated the two germline ends. Germline V gene data show CDR1 as SGHRS and CDR2 as YFSETQ. The CDR3 length is 15 residues. Here the CDR3 reads CASSLDRGGTEKLFF. CDR3 DNA sequence: TGCGCCAGCAGCTTGGATCGGGGTGGGACTGAAAAACTGTTTTTT.

The rearrangement joins TRBV25-1 to TRBJ2-7; 8 nucleotides line up with TRBD1. Germline V gene lookup returns CDR1 MGHDK and CDR2 SYGVNS. This CDR3 spans 14 amino acids. J lost 4 bases, V lost 6 bases, and 8 bases had no gene match. The CDR3 nucleotides are TGTGCCAGCAGGCCCCAGGGGGCGGGATACGAGCAGTACTTC. Encoded protein: CASRPQGAGYEQYF.

V gene TRBV7-2 combines with J gene TRBJ1-3, with 10 bases fitting TRBD1. The V gene's germline CDR1 is SGHTA and CDR2 FQGNSA. The CDR3 extends over 15 amino acids. V lost 0 bases, J lost 5 bases, and 1 base stayed unmatched. The chain's CDR3 is CASSLAGQGRNTIYF. The CDR3 coding sequence is TGTGCCAGCAGCTTAGCGGGACAGGGGAGAAACACCATATATTTT. Combining the CDR3 with reference TRBV7-2 and TRBJ1-3 gives the whole variable domain GAGVSQSPSNKVTEKGKDVELRCDPISGHTALYWYRQSLGQGLEFLIYFQGNSAPDKSGLPSDRFSAERTGGSVSTLTIQRTQQEDSAVYLCASSLAGQGRNTIYFGEGSWLTVV.

This clonotype was seen only a few times. The chain joins TRBV20-1 to TRBJ2-2, with TRBD2 identical over 7 bases. The CDR3 sequence is 15 residues long. Unmatched junction bases numbered 13, after V lost 6 bases and J lost 6 bases. Looked up from germline, CDR1 is DFQATT and CDR2 is SNEGSKA (reference sequence). The CDR3 loop is CSADNTAGPSGELFF. The CDR3 nucleotides read TGCAGTGCCGACAACACAGCGGGACCGTCCGGGGAGCTGTTTTTT.

This clonotype appeared a few times. V usage is TRBV3-1 and J usage is TRBJ2-5; D is ambiguous. The V and J ends lost 2 bases and 0 bases respectively, with 4 bases between them. The CDR3 is 13 amino acids. Germline CDR1 LGHDT, CDR2 YNNKEL (reference sequence). DNA for the CDR3: TGTGCCAGCAGCCAAAGTAACCAAGAGACCCAGTACTTC. This encodes CASSQSNQETQYF.

The chain carries TRBV9 and TRBJ2-5; the match to TRBD2 covers 7 bases. The DNA end is a closer match to TRBJ2-1, so the J assignment may be wrong. The CDR3 consists of 17 residues. Germline V lookup: CDR1 SGDLS, CDR2 YYNGEE. The CDR3 nucleotides read TGTGCCAGCAGCGTAGAGGCCTCGGGACTAACCAACAATGAGCAGTTCTTC. It codes for CASSVEASGLTNNEQFF.

In its sample, this clonotype was seen many times. The gene calls are TRBV27 and TRBJ2-7; the match to TRBD1 covers 12 bases. The J segment lost 4 bases and the V segment lost 5 bases, leaving 6 bases of the junction unmatched. The CDR3 is 15 amino acids. The germline CDR1 and CDR2 sequences are MNHEY and SMNVEV (reference sequence). The CDR3: CASSPGTGGGYEQYF. For the CDR3, the DNA is TGTGCCAGCAGTCCGGGGACAGGGGGCGGGTACGAGCAGTACTTC.

This clonotype has more than one count but fewer than ten. The rearrangement joins TRBV29-1 to TRBJ2-5; D unresolved. The end of the DNA is better explained by TRBJ2-7, so the J call may be wrong. Germline CDR1 SQVTM, CDR2 ANQGSEA. The CDR3 has 10 residues. CDR3 in amino acids: CSAQDYEQYF. CDR3 DNA: TGCAGCGCACAAGACTACGAGCAGTACTTC.

This clonotype was seen more than once but under ten times. The chain couples TRBV24-1 to TRBJ2-3, with 9 nucleotides matching TRBD1. Trimming at V came to 4 bases and at J to 5 bases, leaving 6 bases not matched to a gene. In germline, CDR1 is KGHDR, CDR2 SFDVKD. The CDR3 is 15 amino acids. CDR3 nucleotides: TGTGCCACCAGTGAATCCGGGACAGGGAGAGATACGCAGTATTTT. Translation gives CATSESGTGRDTQYF.

The chain combines TRBV20-1 with TRBJ2-5; D is unresolved. Trimming cost V 4 bases and J 4 bases, with 16 bases left between them. This CDR3 region has 14 residues. The germline V gene has CDR1 DFQATT and CDR2 SNEGSKA (reference sequence). CDR3 nucleotide sequence: TGCAGTGCTACTGAACTCGGGCTCGGAGAGACCCAGTACTTC. Protein sequence: CSATELGLGETQYF.

This clonotype was observed a few times. This chain uses TRBV20-1 with TRBJ2-1; tentative D call: TRBD2 (6 bases). V lost 0 bases to trimming and J lost 3 bases, with 12 bases between them. Germline CDR1 reads DFQATT; CDR2 reads SNEGSKA (reference sequence). This CDR3 region has 15 residues. The CDR3 loop reads CSARDSLAFYNEQFF. Written as DNA, the CDR3 is TGCAGTGCTAGAGATAGTCTAGCGTTCTACAATGAGCAGTTCTTC.

This clonotype has a handful of counts. V and J are TRBV9 and TRBJ2-7; TRBD1 is a possible D gene (6 bases). The V and J ends lost 1 base and 2 bases respectively, with 16 bases between them. The V gene's germline CDR1 is SGDLS and CDR2 YYNGEE. CDR3 length equals 16 residues. The CDR3 protein is CASSVYRDTDTYEQYF. In nucleotides, the CDR3 is TGTGCCAGCAGCGTATATCGGGACACAGATACCTACGAGCAGTACTTC. The full variable domain, its missing parts supplied by reference TRBV9 and TRBJ2-7, is DSGVTQTPKHLITATGQRVTLRCSPRSGDLSVYWYQQSLDQGLQFLIQYYNGEERAKGNILERFSAQQFPDLHSELNLSSLELGDSALYFCASSVYRDTDTYEQYFGPGTRLTVT.

The table lists this clonotype with a few counts. The V and J genes are TRBV29-1 and TRBJ2-6; possible D gene TRBD1, 6 bases. Germline V gene sequence: CDR1 SQVTM, CDR2 ANQGSEA. V was clipped by 4 bases and J by 0 bases, with 7 bases between them. The CDR3 is made up of 14 amino acids. In nucleotides, the CDR3 is TGCAGCGTTGTAGGGGGCTCTGGGGCCAACGTCCTGACTTTC. It specifies CSVVGGSGANVLTF.

This rearrangement joins TRBV4-1 to TRBJ1-1, with TRBD1 as a possible D gene (6 bases). The CDR3 runs 14 residues. The V gene's germline CDR1 is MGHRA and CDR2 YSYEKL. Trimming shortened V by 0 bases and J by 3 bases, and 8 bases separated the two germline ends. The CDR3 sequence is CASSQETGYTEAFF. CDR3 nucleotide sequence: TGCGCCAGCAGCCAAGAAACAGGGTACACTGAAGCTTTCTTT.

The chain links TRBV20-1 to TRBJ2-1, with 7 bases aligning to TRBD2. TRBJ2-7 matches the DNA end more closely, so the J call is doubtful. Germline lookup yields CDR1 DFQATT and CDR2 SNEGSKA (reference sequence). CDR3 size: 16 residues. This chain's CDR3 is CSANSPGTIGSYEQYF. Here the CDR3 DNA reads TGCAGTGCCAACTCGCCAGGGACTATCGGGAGTTACGAGCAGTACTTC.

The table lists this clonotype with a few counts. The chain uses TRBV2 and TRBJ2-2, with TRBD1 matching 11 bases. The germline gives CDR1 SNHLY, CDR2 FYNNEI. V lost 6 bases, J lost 2 bases, and 5 bases stayed unmatched. This CDR3 spans 16 amino acids. Here the CDR3 reads CASSFGQGANTGELFF. The CDR3, as DNA: TGTGCCAGCAGCTTCGGACAGGGGGCTAACACCGGGGAGCTGTTTTTT.

V gene TRBV9 combines with J gene TRBJ2-3; D could derive from TRBD1 or TRBD2 (5 bases each). Between the trimmed V and J ends, which lost 0 bases and 6 bases, there was a span of 11 bases. This CDR3 is built from 14 residues. Germline loops: CDR1 SGDLS, CDR2 YYNGEE. The CDR3 DNA is TGTGCCAGCAGCGTAGTAGGGGACCGGGATACGCAGTATTTT. It is translated as CASSVVGDRDTQYF. Filled out from reference TRBV9 and TRBJ2-3, the complete variable domain reads DSGVTQTPKHLITATGQRVTLRCSPRSGDLSVYWYQQSLDQGLQFLIQYYNGEERAKGNILERFSAQQFPDLHSELNLSSLELGDSALYFCASSVVGDRDTQYFGPGTRLTVL.

In its sample, this clonotype was seen a few times. The gene calls are TRBV25-1 and TRBJ2-5; D tentatively reads TRBD1 or TRBD2 (5 bases each). Germline V gives CDR1 MGHDK, CDR2 SYGVNS. CDR3 length: 14 residues. Deletions cut 1 base from V and 5 bases from J, with 11 bases between. In DNA form, the CDR3 reads TGTGCCAGCAGTGAATGGGTGGGGGAGGAGACCCAGTACTTC. It codes for CASSEWVGEETQYF.

This clonotype was seen only a few times. The gene calls are TRBV20-1 and TRBJ2-1; no clear D. Trimming cost V 5 bases and J 2 bases, with 13 bases left between them. Germline V gene sequence: CDR1 DFQATT, CDR2 SNEGSKA (reference sequence). CDR3 size: 14 residues. The chain's CDR3 is CSAADRSTYNEQFF. The CDR3 DNA reads TGCAGTGCTGCGGATCGGAGTACCTACAATGAGCAGTTCTTC.

The chain has TRBV14 and TRBJ2-1; 11 nucleotides align to TRBD1. Germline CDR1 is SGHDN and CDR2 is FVKESK. Trimming cost V 6 bases and J 4 bases; bases outside gene matches: 14. There are 18 residues in the CDR3. CDR3 sequence: CASSPGTGGPPTYNEQFF. The CDR3 nucleotides read TGTGCCAGCAGTCCCGGGACAGGGGGGCCCCCCACTTACAATGAGCAGTTCTTC.

The chain recombines TRBV7-2 with TRBJ1-4; a weak D match, TRBD1 (6 bases). V gave up 5 bases and J gave up 11 bases, with 24 bases separating them. This CDR3 contains 16 residues. CDR1 is SGHTA and CDR2 is FQGNSA in the germline V gene. This CDR3 is CASSPRDTLPSTKLFF. The DNA for the CDR3 is TGTGCCAGCAGCCCCCGGGACACATTACCCTCAACTAAACTGTTTTTT.

In its sample, this clonotype was seen many times. A read error may produce the germline difference seen at one junction end. This chain joins TRBV7-9 and TRBJ2-2; D unresolved. The length of the CDR3 is 12 residues. Looked up from germline, CDR1 is SEHNR and CDR2 is FQNEAQ (reference sequence). CDR3 loop: CASSLSSGELFF. The CDR3 DNA reads as TGCGCCAGCAGCTTGAGCTCCGGGGAGCTGTTTTTT.

A few counts support this clonotype. V usage is TRBV29-1 and J usage is TRBJ2-1, with a weak D call TRBD2 (6 bases). V lost 5 bases and J lost 5, with 13 bases in between. CDR1 and CDR2 from the germline V gene are SQVTM and ANQGSEA. The CDR3 spans 13 residues. CDR3 in amino acids: CSVTSRRDNEQFF. The CDR3 DNA is TGCAGCGTTACATCGAGGAGGGACAATGAGCAGTTCTTC.